These 21 T cell receptor beta chains share one sample of origin, sequenced in a study of cytomegalovirus exposure and HLA in healthy donors. PCR employed 60 Vbeta and 13 Jbeta primers. Sequencing used immunoSEQ multiplex PCR; TCRdb keeps in-frame clones, though not all of them. In the table there are 150,000 or so clones, under 80% of which are singletons. The sample consisted of PBMCs. All receptors come from a man aged 18-30 years in good health and CMV-seropositive.

This chain connects TRBV19 to TRBJ2-7; 7 bases fit TRBD1. Germline CDR1 is LNHDA and CDR2 is SQIVND (reference sequence). This CDR3 is built from 16 residues. J lost 0 bases, V lost 2 bases, and 7 bases had no gene match. This chain's CDR3 is CASSIKGDSGSYEQYF. DNA of the CDR3: TGTGCCAGTAGTATAAAGGGGGACAGCGGCTCCTACGAGCAGTACTTC. The entire variable domain, with the rest obtained from reference TRBV19 and TRBJ2-7, is as follows: DGGITQSPKYLFRKEGQNVTLSCEQNLNHDAMYWYRQDPGQGLRLIYYSQIVNDFQKGDIAEGYSVSREKKESFPLTVTSAQKNPTAFYLCASSIKGDSGSYEQYFGPGTRLTVT.

This clone was observed a handful of times. The chain couples TRBV12-2 to TRBJ1-1. TRBV12-2 is classified as a pseudogene. This CDR3 spans 18 amino acids. In DNA form, the CDR3 reads TGTGCAAGTCGCTTAGTGGGAGGAGTAGAGGTGATGAACACTGAAGCTTTCTTT. Translated: CASRLVGGVEVMNTEAFF.

The chain employs TRBV11-1 and TRBJ2-1; tentatively, D is TRBD2 (5 bases). V was cut by 1 base and J by 1 base, with 11 bases left in between. Germline assignment: CDR1 SGHAT and CDR2 FQDESV (reference sequence). This CDR3 has 16 residues. Written as DNA, the CDR3 is TGTGCCAGCAGCTTAGAGATAGCGAGTTCCTACAATGAGCAGTTCTTC. This sequence encodes CASSLEIASSYNEQFF.

This clone appeared a few times. The chain links TRBV4-3 to TRBJ1-2, with 9 positions matching TRBD1. V gave up 4 bases and J gave up 7 bases; unmatched junction bases: 7. This CDR3 has 14 amino acids. CDR1 and CDR2 (germline): LGHNA, YSLEER. CDR3 DNA sequence: TGCGCCAGCAGCCTGGGACAGGGTTACGCTGGCTACACCTTC. Translation gives CASSLGQGYAGYTF.

This sequence joins TRBV10-1 and TRBJ2-5; D is uncertain. The CDR3 loop spans 14 amino acids. Deletions cut 0 bases from V and 2 bases from J, with 7 bases between. Germline V CDR1 and CDR2: WNHNN, SYGVQD (reference sequence). The CDR3 coding sequence is TGCGCCAGCAGTGAGTCGTCAGAACAAGAGACCCAGTACTTC. Its protein product is CASSESSEQETQYF.

V is TRBV30 and J is TRBJ1-4, with a possible D match to TRBD1 (6 bases). The germline CDR1 and CDR2 sequences are GTSNPN and SVGIG (reference sequence). The V and J ends lost 0 bases and 6 bases respectively, with 17 bases between them. This CDR3 has 16 residues. CDR3 DNA sequence: TGTGCCTGGAGTGTTTTTGGCAGGGGACCCCATGAAAAACTGTTTTTT. This codes for CAWSVFGRGPHEKLFF. The complete variable domain, with remaining parts taken from reference TRBV30 and TRBJ1-4, reads SQTIHQWPATLVQPVGSPLSLECTVEGTSNPNLYWYRQAAGRGLQLLFYSVGIGQISSEVPQNLSASRPQDRQFILSSKKLLLSDSGFYLCAWSVFGRGPHEKLFFGSGTQLSVL.

This chain joins TRBV18 and TRBJ2-1, with 13 positions matching TRBD2. This CDR3 is 16 amino acids long. Trimming took 3 bases from V and 3 from J; bases not matched to a gene: 2. Germline CDR1 and CDR2: KGHSH and LQKENI. The CDR3 sequence: CASSPGLAGVYNEQFF. CDR3 DNA sequence: TGTGCCAGCTCACCTGGACTAGCGGGGGTCTACAATGAGCAGTTCTTC.

The chain carries TRBV5-1 and TRBJ1-2; the D is unclear. The CDR3 has 14 amino acids. Per germline, CDR1 SGHRS and CDR2 YFSETQ. V lost 0 bases, J lost 4 bases, and 10 bases lay in between. The CDR3 region is CASSLDGGGYGYTF. DNA for the CDR3: TGCGCCAGCAGCTTGGACGGTGGTGGCTATGGCTACACCTTC. The full variable domain, rest sourced from reference TRBV5-1 and TRBJ1-2, is KAGVTQTPRYLIKTRGQQVTLSCSPISGHRSVSWYQQTPGQGLQFLFEYFSETQRNKGNFPGRFSGRQFSNSRSEMNVSTLELGDSALYLCASSLDGGGYGYTFGSGTRLTVV.

The rearrangement joins TRBV11-1 to TRBJ2-1, with 10 bases identical to TRBD2. Trimming took 1 base from V and 4 from J; bases not matched to a gene: 1. This CDR3 has 15 amino acids. Germline V CDR1 and CDR2: SGHAT, FQDESV (reference sequence). The CDR3 spells CASSLGTSGYNEQFF. The DNA for the CDR3 is TGTGCCAGCAGCTTAGGGACTAGCGGATACAATGAGCAGTTCTTC.

The genes are TRBV5-4 and TRBJ2-3; 8 nucleotides align to TRBD1. Germline CDR1 is SGHNT and CDR2 is YYREEE (reference sequence). This CDR3 comprises 17 residues. J lost 3 bases, V lost 1 base, and 10 bases had no gene match. CDR3 sequence reads: CASSLKLQGAGTDTQYF. CDR3 bases: TGTGCCAGCAGCTTGAAGTTGCAGGGGGCAGGTACAGATACGCAGTATTTT.

The CDR3 region is CASSLDAHRILKTQYF. Written as DNA, the CDR3 is TGTGCCAGCAGCTTAGATGCCCACAGGATATTGAAGACCCAGTACTTC. The V call is TRBV11-2, the J call TRBJ2-5, with D possibly TRBD1 on 5 matching bases. The germline gives CDR1 SGHAT, CDR2 FQNNGV. The CDR3 extends over 16 amino acids. The ends were cut back, 0 bases at V and 6 bases at J, with 17 bases in the middle.

The chain employs TRBV27 and TRBJ1-3; possibly TRBD1 for D (6 bases). The CDR3 is 14 amino acids. Trimming stripped 4 bases from V and 2 bases from J, with 9 bases between. Germline V gives CDR1 MNHEY, CDR2 SMNVEV (reference sequence). CDR3 residues: CASSSYRAGNTIYF. For the CDR3, the DNA is TGTGCCAGCAGTTCCTACAGGGCTGGAAACACCATATATTTT.

On this clone itself: In the same sample, other DNA sequences code for this CDR3. V and J are TRBV7-2 and TRBJ2-5; D might be TRBD2 (6 bases). Germline loops: CDR1 SGHTA, CDR2 FQGNSA. The CDR3 totals 13 residues. The V end was cut by 5 bases, the J end by 3 bases, with 10 bases between. The CDR3: CASSRGGEETQYF. CDR3 coding DNA: TGTGCCAGCAGCCGTGGCGGGGAAGAGACCCAGTACTTC.

CDR3 in DNA: TGTGCCTGGAACCCGGACGGGAAGTCCTACGAGCAGTACTTC. Translated: CAWNPDGKSYEQYF. The rearrangement uses TRBV30 and TRBJ2-7; possible D gene TRBD2, 5 bases. CDR1 is GTSNPN and CDR2 is SVGIG in the germline V gene (reference sequence). With 4 bases removed from V and 1 base from J, the gap between germline ends came to 14 bases. The CDR3 length is 14 residues.

The chain combines TRBV29-1 with TRBJ1-1, with no clear D. This CDR3 contains 14 residues. Trimming removed 1 base from V and 5 bases from J, with 14 bases in between. Germline values: CDR1 SQVTM, CDR2 ANQGSEA. The CDR3 sequence: CSVEAAGRPTEAFF. CDR3 nucleotide sequence: TGCAGCGTTGAAGCCGCCGGGAGGCCTACTGAAGCTTTCTTT.

This chain connects TRBV29-1 to TRBJ2-7, with TRBD1 identical over 9 bases. V shed 1 base, J shed 3 bases, and the junction held 1 base outside the gene matches. This CDR3 region has 13 residues. Per the germline V gene, CDR1 is SQVTM and CDR2 is ANQGSEA. The CDR3 DNA reads TGCAGCGTTGAAGGGACAGGGGACTACGAGCAGTACTTC. Its protein product is CSVEGTGDYEQYF.

The V and J genes are TRBV28 and TRBJ2-7, with 8 bases lining up with TRBD1. This CDR3 comprises 15 residues. With 5 bases clipped from V and 2 bases from J, the junction kept 8 bases outside the gene matches. Germline V gene sequence: CDR1 MDHEN, CDR2 SYDVKM. The DNA for the CDR3 is TGTGCCAGCAGTAGTTCCGGGACAGGAACCTACGAGCAGTACTTC. This sequence encodes CASSSSGTGTYEQYF. Combining the CDR3 with reference TRBV28 and TRBJ2-7 gives the whole variable domain DVKVTQSSRYLVKRTGEKVFLECVQDMDHENMFWYRQDPGLGLRLIYFSYDVKMKEKGDIPEGYSVSREKKERFSLILESASTNQTSMYLCASSSSGTGTYEQYFGPGTRLTVT.

The chain uses TRBV7-9 and TRBJ2-1, with 14 bases lining up with TRBD2. J was trimmed by 9 bases and V by 5 bases; bases with no gene match: 9. CDR1 SEHNR and CDR2 FQNEAQ come from the germline V gene (reference sequence). The CDR3 sequence is 16 residues long. The CDR3 coding sequence is TGTGCCAGCAGCCCGGGACTAGCGGGAGTCGGGGGTGAGCAGTTCTTC. Translating it yields CASSPGLAGVGGEQFF.

This clone has only a few counts. In DNA form, the CDR3 reads TGTGCCAGCAGCTTAGTTCGCTCTGGGGCCAACGTCCTGACTTTC. Translated, it gives CASSLVRSGANVLTF. V is TRBV7-8 and J is TRBJ2-6, with D unclear. Trimming took 1 base from V and 0 from J, leaving 4 bases between them. The germline gives CDR1 SGHVS, CDR2 FQNEAQ. This CDR3 is 15 amino acids long.

This rearrangement joins TRBV13 to TRBJ2-7, with D possibly being TRBD1 (8 bases). This CDR3 is built from 15 residues. The V end was cut by 3 bases, the J end by 3 bases, with 15 bases between. Germline V gives CDR1 PRHDT, CDR2 FYEKMQ (reference sequence). The chain's CDR3 is CASSFNRGGSYEQYF. DNA of the CDR3: TGTGCCAGCAGCTTCAACAGGGGGGGAAGCTACGAGCAGTACTTC.

This clone was counted between two and nine times. The chain uses TRBV5-6 and TRBJ2-2, with a tentative D call TRBD1 (6 bases). This CDR3 comprises 18 residues. The V gene lost 3 bases and the J gene lost 5 bases, with 23 bases spanning the gap. Germline CDR1 reads SGHDT; CDR2 reads YYEEEE. CDR3 sequence: CASSSTSRGLVSTGELFF. The CDR3 bases are TGTGCCAGCAGCTCCACCTCGAGGGGGTTGGTTTCGACCGGGGAGCTGTTTTTT.